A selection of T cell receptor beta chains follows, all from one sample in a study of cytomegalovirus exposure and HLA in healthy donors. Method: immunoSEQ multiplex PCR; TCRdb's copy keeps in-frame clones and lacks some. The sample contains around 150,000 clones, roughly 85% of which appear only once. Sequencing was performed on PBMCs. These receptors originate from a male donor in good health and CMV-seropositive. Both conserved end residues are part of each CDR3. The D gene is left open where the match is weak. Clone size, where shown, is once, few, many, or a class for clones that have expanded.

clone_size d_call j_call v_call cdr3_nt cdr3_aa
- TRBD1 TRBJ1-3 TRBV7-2 TGTGCCAGCAACCCGACAGGGGCTGGAAACACCATATATTTT CASNPTGAGNTIYF
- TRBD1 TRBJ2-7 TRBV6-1 TGTGCCAGCAGTGCAGGACAGGAGCGCGAGCAGTACTTC CASSAGQEREQYF
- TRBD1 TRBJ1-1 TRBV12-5 TGTGCTACCCCGAGCCGGGACAGGGCGGGAGACACTGAAGCTTTCTTT CATPSRDRAGDTEAFF
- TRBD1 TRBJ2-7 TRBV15 TGTGCCACCAGCAGAGAGTCGGCAGGGGGCGCCTACGAGCAGTACTTC CATSRESAGGAYEQYF
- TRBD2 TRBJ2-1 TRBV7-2 TGTGCCAGCAGCCCGACCGGGACTAGGCAGTTCTTC CASSPTGTRQFF
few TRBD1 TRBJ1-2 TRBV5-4 TGTGCCAGCAGTTATCCGGGACAGGGTTCCAGCGGTGGCTACACCTTC CASSYPGQGSSGGYTF
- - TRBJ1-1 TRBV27 TGTGCCAGCAGTCGATGGACAGTAATGAACACTGAAGCTTTCTTT CASSRWTVMNTEAFF
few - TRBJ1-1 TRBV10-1 TGCGCCAGCAGTGACGAGAAAAACACTGAAGCTTTCTTT CASSDEKNTEAFF
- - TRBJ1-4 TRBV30 TGTGCCTGGAGTGTACGCGGGGGTGCACCTGAAAAACTGTTTTTT CAWSVRGGAPEKLFF
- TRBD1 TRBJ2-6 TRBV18 TGTGCCAGCTCGCCTCAGGGGGCTGGGGCCAACGTCCTGACTTTC CASSPQGAGANVLTF
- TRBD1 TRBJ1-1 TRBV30 TGTGCCTGTGCGTACCTTGGGACAGGGGGCTTAGGCACTGAAGCTTTCTTT CACAYLGTGGLGTEAFF
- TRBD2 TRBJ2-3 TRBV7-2 TGTGCCAGCAGCAAACTAGCGGGGGGGTTTTCTAGCACAGATACGCAGTATTTT CASSKLAGGFSSTDTQYF
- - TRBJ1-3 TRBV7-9 TGTGCCAGCAGCTTGTCTACGGGGAACACCATATATTTT CASSLSTGNTIYF
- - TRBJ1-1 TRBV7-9 TGTGCCAGCAGCCTAGGAGGAATTGACGCTGAAGCTTTCTTT CASSLGGIDAEAFF
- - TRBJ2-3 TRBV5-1 TGCGCCAGCAGTTTGACTCCCACCGATACGCAGTATTTT CASSLTPTDTQYF
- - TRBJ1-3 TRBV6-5 TGTGCCAGCAGTCGAGGGATTCCCGGAAACACCATATATTTT CASSRGIPGNTIYF